This T cell receptor beta chain is from a study of control samples from healthy donors and cancer patients. Assay: immunoSEQ multiplex PCR; the TCRdb copy retains only in-frame clones and omits some. The table has roughly 160,000 clones, around 88% seen once. The CDR3 sequence is 11 residues long. V shed 7 bases and J shed 10 bases, with 14 bases lying between them. The TCR was taken from a woman aged 25 to 45 in good health. The sample comprised blood. The chain uses TRBV12-3 or TRBV12-4 and TRBJ2-7, with a weak D call TRBD2 (5 bases). CDR3 nucleotides: TGTGCCAGCACCCCGGGAATAGTTCAGTACTTC. Its translation: CASTPGIVQYF.